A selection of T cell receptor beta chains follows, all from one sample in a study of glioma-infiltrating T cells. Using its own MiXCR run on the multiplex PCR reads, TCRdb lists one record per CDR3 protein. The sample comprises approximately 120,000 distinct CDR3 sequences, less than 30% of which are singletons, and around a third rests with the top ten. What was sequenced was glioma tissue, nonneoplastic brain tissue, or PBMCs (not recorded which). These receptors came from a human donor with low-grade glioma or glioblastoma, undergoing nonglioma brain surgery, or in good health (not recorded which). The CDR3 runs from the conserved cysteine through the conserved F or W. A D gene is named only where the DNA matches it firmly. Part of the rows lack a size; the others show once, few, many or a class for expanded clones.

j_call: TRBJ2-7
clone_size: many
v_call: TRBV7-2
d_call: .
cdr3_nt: TGTGCCAGCAGCTTAGTCCCAGGCCGGCCACCCGGCGAGCAGTACTTC
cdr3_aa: CASSLVPGRPPGEQYF

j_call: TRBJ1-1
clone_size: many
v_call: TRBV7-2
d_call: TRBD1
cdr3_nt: TGTGCCAGCAGCTTTGCGACAGGGTACACTGAAGCTTTCTTT
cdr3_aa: CASSFATGYTEAFF

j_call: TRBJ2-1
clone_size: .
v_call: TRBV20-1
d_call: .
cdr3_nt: TGCAGTGCTAGACGTCGTATAAAGAACAATGAGCAGTTCTTC
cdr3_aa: CSARRRIKNNEQFF

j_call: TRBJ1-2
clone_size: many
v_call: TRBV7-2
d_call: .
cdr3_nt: TGTGCCAGCAGCTTAGGTCCCGGGACGCAAAATTATGGCTACACCTTC
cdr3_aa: CASSLGPGTQNYGYTF

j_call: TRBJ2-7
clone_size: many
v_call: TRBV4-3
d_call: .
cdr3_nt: TGCGCCAGCAGCCAAGTCCGGGACACCACCTACGAGCAGTACTTC
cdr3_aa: CASSQVRDTTYEQYF

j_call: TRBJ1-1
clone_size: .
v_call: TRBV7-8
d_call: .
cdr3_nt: TGTGCCAGCAGCTTAGCGCGATTTAGGACAGAGAACACTGAAGCTTTCTTT
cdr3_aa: CASSLARFRTENTEAFF

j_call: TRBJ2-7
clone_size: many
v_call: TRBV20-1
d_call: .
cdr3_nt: TGCAGTGCTAGAACAGGCTACGAGCAGTACTTC
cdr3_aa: CSARTGYEQYF

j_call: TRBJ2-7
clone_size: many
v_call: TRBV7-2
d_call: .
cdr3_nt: TGTGCCAGCAGCCATCCCCAGGATTCCTACGAGCAGTACTTC
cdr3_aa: CASSHPQDSYEQYF

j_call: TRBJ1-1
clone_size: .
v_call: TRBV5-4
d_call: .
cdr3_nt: TGTGCCAGCAGCTTGGGAGGTTCCCACACTGAAGCTTTCTTT
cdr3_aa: CASSLGGSHTEAFF

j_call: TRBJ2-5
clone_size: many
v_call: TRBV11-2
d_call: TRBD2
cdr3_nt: TGTGCCAGCAGCTTTTTCGGTCGTTCAGCGGGAGGCCGCCAAGAGACCCAGTACTTC
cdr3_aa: CASSFFGRSAGGRQETQYF

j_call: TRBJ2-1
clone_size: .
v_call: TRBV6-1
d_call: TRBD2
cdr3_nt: TGTGCCAGTAGTTTCCGACTAGCGGGGTGCTACGAGCAGTTCTTC
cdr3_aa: CASSFRLAGCYEQFF

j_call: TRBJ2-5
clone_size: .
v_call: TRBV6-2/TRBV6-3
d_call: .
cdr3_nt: TGCGCCAGCAGTCCCTATACTGGGGGGGAGACCCAGTACTTC
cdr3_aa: CASSPYTGGETQYF

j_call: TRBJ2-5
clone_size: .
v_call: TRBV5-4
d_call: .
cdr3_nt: TGTGCCATCCACAGGGAGGGAGGGTTCCAAGAGACCCAGTACTTC
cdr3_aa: CAIHREGGFQETQYF

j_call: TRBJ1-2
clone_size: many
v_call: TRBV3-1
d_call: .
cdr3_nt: TGTGCCAGCAGCCAAGGGGGTTACTATGGCTACACCTTC
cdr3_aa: CASSQGGYYGYTF

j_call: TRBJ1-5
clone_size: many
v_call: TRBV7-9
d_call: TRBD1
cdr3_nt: TGTGCCAGCCGTCCCACAGGGGAGGATCAGCCCCAGCATTTT
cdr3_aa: CASRPTGEDQPQHF

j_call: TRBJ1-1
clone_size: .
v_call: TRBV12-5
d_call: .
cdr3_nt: TGTGCTAGTGGTTTGGAACAGGGCACTGAAGCTTTCTTT
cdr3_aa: CASGLEQGTEAFF

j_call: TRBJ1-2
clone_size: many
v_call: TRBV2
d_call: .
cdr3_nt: TGTGCCAGCAGTGAAATCGGCAGTAACTATGGCTACACCTTC
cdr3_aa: CASSEIGSNYGYTF

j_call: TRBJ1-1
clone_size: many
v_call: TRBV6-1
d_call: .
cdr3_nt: TGTGCCAGCAGCTATTACAGGCTAATGAACACTGAAGCTTTCTTT
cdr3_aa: CASSYYRLMNTEAFF

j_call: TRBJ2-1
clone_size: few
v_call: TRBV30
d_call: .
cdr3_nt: TGTGCCTGGAGTGTAGGCGGACCCTCCTACAATGAGCAGTTCTTC
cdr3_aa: CAWSVGGPSYNEQFF

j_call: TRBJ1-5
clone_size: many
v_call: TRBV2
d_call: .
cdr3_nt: TGTGCCAGCAGTGAGGGTTATTTGGAAAATCAGCCCCAGCATTTT
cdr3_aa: CASSEGYLENQPQHF

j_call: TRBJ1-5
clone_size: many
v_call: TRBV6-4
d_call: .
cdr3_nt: TGTGCCAGCAGTGTGTCGGAGGATCAGCCCCAGCATTTT
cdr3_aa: CASSVSEDQPQHF

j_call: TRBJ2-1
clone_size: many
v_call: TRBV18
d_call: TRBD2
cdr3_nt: TGTGCCAGCTCACCATCGGCGACTAGCTTCCTGGAAAACTACAATGAGCAGTTCTTC
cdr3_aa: CASSPSATSFLENYNEQFF

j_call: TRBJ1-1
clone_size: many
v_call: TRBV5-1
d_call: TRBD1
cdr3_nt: TGCGCCAGCAGCTTAGAACAGGGGTTTGGGGCTTTCTTT
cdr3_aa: CASSLEQGFGAFF

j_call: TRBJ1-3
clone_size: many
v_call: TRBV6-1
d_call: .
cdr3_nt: TGTGCCAGCAGCTTCGGGACACTCTCTGGAAACACCATATATTTT
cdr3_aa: CASSFGTLSGNTIYF

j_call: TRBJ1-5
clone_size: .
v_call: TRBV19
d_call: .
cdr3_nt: TGTGCCAGTAGTATAGCCCGTAATCAGCCCCAGCATTTT
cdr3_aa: CASSIARNQPQHF

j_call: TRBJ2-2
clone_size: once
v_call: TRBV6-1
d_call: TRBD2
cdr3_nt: TGTGCCAGCAGTGAGTGGCTAGCGGGGGGTGTCACCGGGGAGCTGTTTTTT
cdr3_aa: CASSEWLAGGVTGELFF

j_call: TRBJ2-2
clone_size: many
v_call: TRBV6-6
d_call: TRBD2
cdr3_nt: TGTGCCAGCAGTTACTCGATCCAGCGGGAGTACTTTAGCGGGAACACCGGGGAGCTGTTTTTT
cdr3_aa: CASSYSIQREYFSGNTGELFF

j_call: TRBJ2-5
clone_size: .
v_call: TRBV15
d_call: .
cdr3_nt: TGTGCCACCAGCAGAGTACCGGGAATACAATATCAAGAGACACAGTACTTC
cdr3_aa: CATSRVPGIQYQETQYF

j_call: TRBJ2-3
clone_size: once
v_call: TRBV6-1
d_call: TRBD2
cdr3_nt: TGTGCCAGCACCTCTGGGGGGGGGGGCACAGATACGCAGTATTTT
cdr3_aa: CASTSGGGGTDTQYF

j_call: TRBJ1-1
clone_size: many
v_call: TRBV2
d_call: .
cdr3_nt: TGTGCCAGCCATTTTGAGGGCACTGAAGCTTTCTTT
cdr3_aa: CASHFEGTEAFF

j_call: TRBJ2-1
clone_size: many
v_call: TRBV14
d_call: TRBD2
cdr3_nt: TGTGCCAGCAGCCACCGGGGGGGGGGGCCAAGTGAGCAGTTCTTC
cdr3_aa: CASSHRGGGPSEQFF

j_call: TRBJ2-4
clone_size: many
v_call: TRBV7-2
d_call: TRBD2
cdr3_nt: TGTGCCAGCAGCTTAGGACTAGCGGGGAACAAAAACATTCAGTACTTC
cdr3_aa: CASSLGLAGNKNIQYF

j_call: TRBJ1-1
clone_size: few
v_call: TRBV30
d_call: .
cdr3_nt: TGTGCCTGGAGTTCGGGAATTCGGGCTGAAGCTTTCTTT
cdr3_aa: CAWSSGIRAEAFF

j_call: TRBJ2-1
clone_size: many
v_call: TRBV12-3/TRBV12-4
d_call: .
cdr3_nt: TGTGCCAGCAGCTCCGGGACACACAATGAGCAGTTCTTC
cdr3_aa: CASSSGTHNEQFF

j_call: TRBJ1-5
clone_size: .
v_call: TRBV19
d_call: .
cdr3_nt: TGTGCCAGTATGTTTTACGGGAATCAGCCCCAGCATTTT
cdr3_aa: CASMFYGNQPQHF

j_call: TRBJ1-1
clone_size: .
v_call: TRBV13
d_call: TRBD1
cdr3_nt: TGTGCCAGCAGCTTCAGGGGGCGATCGACTGAAGCTTTCTTT
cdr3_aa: CASSFRGRSTEAFF

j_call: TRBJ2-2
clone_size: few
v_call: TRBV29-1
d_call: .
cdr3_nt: TGCAGCGTTGCCGGCCTAGCGCGCACCGGGGAGCTGTTTTTT
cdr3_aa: CSVAGLARTGELFF

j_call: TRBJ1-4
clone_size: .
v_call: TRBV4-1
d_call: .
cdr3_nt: TGCGCCAGCAGCCGATCGACCGTGAGGGGAGGGAATGAAAAACTGTTTTTT
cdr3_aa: CASSRSTVRGGNEKLFF

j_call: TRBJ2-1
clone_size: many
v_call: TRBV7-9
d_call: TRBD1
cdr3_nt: TGTGCCAGCAGAGGGACAGGTGAAGGTGAGCAGTTCTTC
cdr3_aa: CASRGTGEGEQFF

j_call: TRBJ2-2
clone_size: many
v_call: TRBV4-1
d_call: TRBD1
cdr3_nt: TGCGCCAGCAGCCAAGATGGACAGGGTTGGGACACCGGGGAGCTGTTTTTT
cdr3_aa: CASSQDGQGWDTGELFF

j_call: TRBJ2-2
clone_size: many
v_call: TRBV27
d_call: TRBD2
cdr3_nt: TGTGCCAGCAGGCGAACTCCCGGACTAGCGGGAGAGATAGGCGGGGAGCTGTTTTTT
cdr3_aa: CASRRTPGLAGEIGGELFF

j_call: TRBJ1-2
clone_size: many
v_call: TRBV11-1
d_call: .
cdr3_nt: TGTGCCAGCAGCGCGAAGCGGACTGTTATGGGATATGGCTACACCTTC
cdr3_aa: CASSAKRTVMGYGYTF

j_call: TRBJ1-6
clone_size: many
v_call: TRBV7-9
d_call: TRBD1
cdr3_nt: TGTGCCAGCAGTCCCGGGACAGATAATTCACCCCTCCACTTT
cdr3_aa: CASSPGTDNSPLHF

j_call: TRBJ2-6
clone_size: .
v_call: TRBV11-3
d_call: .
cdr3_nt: TGTGCCAGCAGCTTAGTTAGCCTCTCTGGAGCCAACGTCCTGACTTTC
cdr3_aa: CASSLVSLSGANVLTF

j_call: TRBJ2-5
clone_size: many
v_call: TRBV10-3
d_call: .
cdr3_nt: TGTGCCATCAGTCAAGACCAAGAGACCCAGTACTTC
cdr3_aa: CAISQDQETQYF

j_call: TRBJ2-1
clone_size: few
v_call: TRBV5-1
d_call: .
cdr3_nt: TGCGCCAGCAGCTCTAGGGATGAGCAGTTCTTC
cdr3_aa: CASSSRDEQFF

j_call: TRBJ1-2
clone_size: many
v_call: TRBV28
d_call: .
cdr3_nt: TGTGCCAGCAGCGTTATGACGTCGGGCAACTATGGCTACACCTTC
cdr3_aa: CASSVMTSGNYGYTF

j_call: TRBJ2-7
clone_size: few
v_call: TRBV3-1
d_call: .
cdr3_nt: TGTGCCAGCAGCCAAGATAATGCCCCCGGAAGCGAGCAGTACTTC
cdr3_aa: CASSQDNAPGSEQYF

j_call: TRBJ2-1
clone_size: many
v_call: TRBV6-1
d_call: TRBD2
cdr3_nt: TGTGCCAGCAGTACGCGGGGGACCTCCTACAATGAGCAGTTCTTC
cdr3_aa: CASSTRGTSYNEQFF

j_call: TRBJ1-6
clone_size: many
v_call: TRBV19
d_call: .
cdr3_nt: TGTGCCAGTACCCTCGGGAGGACTAATTCACCCCTCCACTTT
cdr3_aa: CASTLGRTNSPLHF

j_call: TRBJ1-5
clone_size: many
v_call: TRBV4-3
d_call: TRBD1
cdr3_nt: TGCGCCAGCAGCCGAGACAGGGGGCGAAGCAATCAGCCCCAGCATTTT
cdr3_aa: CASSRDRGRSNQPQHF

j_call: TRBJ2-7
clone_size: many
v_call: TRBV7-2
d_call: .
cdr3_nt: TGTGCCAGCAGCGTAGGACGGCACGGTCCCGCCGAGCAGTACTTC
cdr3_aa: CASSVGRHGPAEQYF

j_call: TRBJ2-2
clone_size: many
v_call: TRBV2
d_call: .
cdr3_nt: TGTGCCAGCAGTGAGTTGGGGGCGGCCGGGGAGCTGTTTTTT
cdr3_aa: CASSELGAAGELFF

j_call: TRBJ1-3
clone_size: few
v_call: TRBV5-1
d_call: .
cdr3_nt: TGCGCCAGCAGCTTGGCCAAGGGGCAGAGCGTAATAGGAACTGGAAACACCATATATTTT
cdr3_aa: CASSLAKGQSVIGTGNTIYF